The T cell receptor beta chain described here comes from a study of blood T cell repertoires in COVID-19. Germline assignment: CDR1 GTSNPN and CDR2 SVGIG (reference sequence). Trimming cost V 3 bases and J 5 bases; bases outside gene matches: 13. This CDR3 spans 16 amino acids. Source study methods: The authors estimated nucleated cell counts from reference gene primer amplification. Clones were read by immunoSEQ multiplex PCR, and TCRdb kept only the in-frame ones, dropping some. D and trimming come from the DNA, and the V and J calls and clone size come from that table. Here the sample spans some 320,000 clones, 75% to 90% being singletons. The study drew participants aged roughly 18 to 95 years from some 25 US areas. Participants' reported clinical history set cohort assignment.

The source of this sequence is a woman aged 25 to 45 who had been exposed to COVID-19. V is TRBV30 and J is TRBJ1-2; 9 positions agree with TRBD1. Sequenced material: PBMCs or T cells enriched from blood (not recorded which). In DNA form, the CDR3 reads TGTGCCTGGAGCTTCACCGGGACAGGGAGACAATATGGCTACACCTTC. It encodes CAWSFTGTGRQYGYTF.